This T cell receptor (beta chain) was observed in a study of Tregs in tolerant kidney transplant recipients. Study-wide findings and caveats: Nucleotide sequences could not be compared across some patients' samples due to primer changes. This study did not directly address biological reproducibility. In tolerant patients, donor-specific Tregs outgrew total Tregs, suggesting antigen-driven expansion.

Remarks on this clone: The antigen is unknown.

Unstimulated Tregs (CD4+CD25+CD127-) and CD4+CD25- non-Tregs were sorted from PBMCs. Data came from immunoSEQ multiplex PCR; TCRdb stores just in-frame clones and leaves some out. There are around 74,000 clones in the sample; approximately 98% occur only once, and roughly 0.6% lies in the top ten. Germline CDR1 is SGHRS and CDR2 is YFSETQ. V lost 1 base to trimming and J lost 3 bases, with 14 bases between them. The CDR3 sequence is 16 residues long. The specimen comprised CD4+ T cells from blood, sampled before the transplant. This TCR was recovered from a human donor who received a combined kidney and bone marrow transplant. This chain uses TRBV5-1 with TRBJ2-1; D unclear. The CDR3, as DNA: TGCGCCAGCAGCTTGCGAGGCAAATTAGGCTACAATGAGCAGTTCTTC. This translates into CASSLRGKLGYNEQFF. The variable domain in full, completed from reference TRBV5-1 and TRBJ2-1, reads KAGVTQTPRYLIKTRGQQVTLSCSPISGHRSVSWYQQTPGQGLQFLFEYFSETQRNKGNFPGRFSGRQFSNSRSEMNVSTLELGDSALYLCASSLRGKLGYNEQFFGPGTRLTVL.